The 24 T cell receptor beta chains presented below share a single source sample, sequenced in a study of T cells in Graves' hyperthyroidism and ophthalmopathy. TCR beta CDR3 regions were amplified from RNA. TCR CDR3 underwent first-round RT-PCR with the HTBI primer set. TCRdb independently ran MiXCR on the multiplex PCR reads; one entry per CDR3 protein. There are 490,000 or so distinct CDR3 sequences in the sample; approximately 23% occur only once, and 45% to 50% lies in the top ten. Sequences were obtained from blood. The receptors were sampled from a woman aged 65 to 85 with Graves' ophthalmopathy.

In its sample, this clonotype was seen many times. The gene calls are TRBV5-1 and TRBJ2-1; 11 bases align to TRBD1. The ends lost 2 bases at V and 0 bases at J; junction bases unmatched: 4. The length of the CDR3 is 17 residues. Germline V gives CDR1 SGHRS, CDR2 YFSETQ. The CDR3 DNA reads as TGCGCCAGCAGCTTAGGGACAGGGGGACTCTCCTACAATGAGCAGTTCTTC. It specifies CASSLGTGGLSYNEQFF.

This clonotype was found a few times. This sequence joins TRBV27 and TRBJ1-6; possible D gene TRBD1, 6 bases. Trimming took 3 bases from V and 9 from J, leaving 15 bases between them. Per germline, CDR1 MNHEY and CDR2 SMNVEV (reference sequence). This CDR3 is built from 15 residues. The CDR3 loop reads CASSLGDIRGSPLHF. DNA for the CDR3: TGTGCCAGCAGTTTGGGGGACATACGGGGTTCACCCCTCCACTTT.

At least ten counts were recorded for this clonotype. This chain connects TRBV12-3 or TRBV12-4 to TRBJ2-5; D uncertain. The CDR3 sequence is 16 residues long. The V end lost 7 bases, the J end lost 5 bases, and 23 bases lay between the germline ends. Here the CDR3 DNA reads TGTGCCAGCAATCTTAACGGGCCCTTACAATGGGAGACCCAGTACTTC. Translation: CASNLNGPLQWETQYF.

There are a few counts of this clonotype. The chain carries TRBV18 and TRBJ2-3, with 9 bases that match TRBD2. The CDR3 extends over 15 amino acids. The junction had 5 bases not matched to a gene; V was cut back by 2 bases and J by 5 bases. CDR1 and CDR2 (germline): KGHSH, LQKENI. The CDR3 DNA sequence: TGTGCCAGCTCACCAGTAGCGGGAGTTGTAGATACGCAGTATTTT. The encoded protein is CASSPVAGVVDTQYF.

This clonotype was recorded at least ten times. The V and J genes are TRBV12-3 or TRBV12-4 and TRBJ2-2, with D maybe TRBD2 (6 bases). The CDR3 has 15 amino acids. Between the trimmed V and J ends, which lost 4 bases and 1 base, there was a span of 10 bases. CDR3 bases: TGTGCCAGCAGTTCCGGGACTGTGAACACCGGGGAGCTGTTTTTT. Translating gives CASSSGTVNTGELFF.

This chain uses TRBV9 with TRBJ1-3, with a possible D match to TRBD1 (5 bases). The CDR3 consists of 15 residues. Trimming took off 4 bases at V and 2 bases at J, with 13 bases between the two ends. The germline gives CDR1 SGDLS, CDR2 YYNGEE. CDR3 sequence: CASSPTGGAGNTIYF. Written as DNA, the CDR3 is TGTGCCAGCAGCCCCACCGGGGGGGCTGGAAACACCATATATTTT.

This clonotype occurred a few times. The CDR3 loop is CASSLAKQSQETQYF. The CDR3 DNA reads TGCGCCAGCAGCTTGGCCAAGCAGAGTCAAGAGACCCAGTACTTC. This chain links TRBV5-1 with TRBJ2-5; D remains ambiguous. The CDR3 contains 15 residues. Germline V gene data show CDR1 as SGHRS and CDR2 as YFSETQ. V was shortened by 0 bases and J by 2 bases, with 11 bases between the two germline ends.

The chain employs TRBV7-2 and TRBJ1-1, with a possible D match to TRBD1 (5 bases). Looked up from germline, CDR1 is SGHTA and CDR2 is FQGNSA. The CDR3 spans 13 residues. V dropped 3 bases and J dropped 11 bases, with 16 bases sitting between them. The DNA of the CDR3 is TGTGCCAGCAGCTTGCGACGGGGGGACGGCGCTTTCTTT. Protein product: CASSLRRGDGAFF.

This clonotype has just a few counts. The chain has TRBV10-3 and TRBJ1-1, with D uncertain. V dropped 3 bases and J dropped 8 bases, with 10 bases sitting between them. Germline assignment: CDR1 ENHRY and CDR2 SYGVKD. This CDR3 comprises 12 residues. The DNA of the CDR3 is TGTGCCATCAGTGATGGAAAACCAGAAGCTTTCTTT. This codes for CAISDGKPEAFF.

This clonotype has a count of ten or more. The rearrangement links TRBV6-1 to TRBJ2-1; tentative D call: TRBD2 (5 bases). The ends were cut back, 7 bases at V and 13 bases at J, with 14 bases in the middle. The CDR3 contains 11 residues. The germline V gene encodes CDR1 MNHNS and CDR2 SASEGT. The CDR3 loop reads CASTNADYQFF. CDR3 sequence (DNA): TGTGCCAGCACCAATGCTGACTATCAGTTCTTC.

This clonotype turned up a few times. V usage is TRBV6-9 and J usage is TRBJ2-7; perhaps TRBD2 as D (6 bases). CDR1 and CDR2 (germline): MNHGY, SVAAGI. V was clipped by 3 bases and J by 6 bases, with 15 bases between them. CDR3 size: 14 residues. DNA of the CDR3: TGTGCCAGCAGTTACGGAGGGTTCGAGAGCGAGCAGTACTTC. This encodes CASSYGGFESEQYF.

The chain has TRBV6-1 and TRBJ1-4, with D perhaps matching TRBD1 (5 bases). The CDR3 consists of 15 residues. In germline, CDR1 is MNHNS, CDR2 SASEGT. The V end lost 3 bases, the J end lost 3 bases, and 11 bases lay between the germline ends. The DNA for the CDR3 is TGTGCCAGCAGTGAGGGGCGGGGACCTAATGAAAAACTGTTTTTT. As protein: CASSEGRGPNEKLFF.

This clonotype was detected ten times or more. This chain's CDR3 is CASSFKGDYGYTF. CDR3 nucleotide sequence: TGTGCCAGCAGCTTCAAGGGGGACTATGGCTACACCTTC. The rearrangement joins TRBV7-2 to TRBJ1-2, with D possibly being TRBD1 (6 bases). CDR3 length: 13 amino acids. V lost 3 bases to trimming and J lost 3 bases, with 8 bases between them. Looked up from germline, CDR1 is SGHTA and CDR2 is FQGNSA.

The table lists this clonotype with a few counts. The rearrangement joins TRBV7-8 to TRBJ2-7; 8 bases are a match to TRBD2. Trimming removed 8 bases from V and 3 bases from J; junction bases left unmatched: 12. Germline CDR1 is SGHVS and CDR2 is FQNEAQ. The CDR3 runs 15 residues. The CDR3 sequence is CASHPGGSGSYEQYF. CDR3 DNA sequence: TGTGCCAGCCACCCCGGGGGGAGCGGGAGCTACGAGCAGTACTTC.

The CDR3 bases are TGTGCCAGCAGCTTCTGGGCTGGGGTGGCGCAGGAGACCCAGTACTTC. Translation: CASSFWAGVAQETQYF. The chain has TRBV11-2 and TRBJ2-5; D gene unclear. Germline V CDR1 and CDR2: SGHAT, FQNNGV. The CDR3 is 16 residues long. V gave up 3 bases and J gave up 5 bases, with 19 bases separating them. Together with reference TRBV11-2 and TRBJ2-5, the CDR3 gives the full variable domain: EAGVAQSPRYKIIEKRQSVAFWCNPISGHATLYWYQQILGQGPKLLIQFQNNGVVDDSQLPKDRFSAERLKGVDSTLKIQPAKLEDSAVYLCASSFWAGVAQETQYFGPGTRLLVL.

The chain joins TRBV20-1 to TRBJ2-6; no definite D call. This CDR3 is 14 amino acids long. V was trimmed by 3 bases and J by 0 bases, leaving 6 bases between them. Germline loops: CDR1 DFQATT, CDR2 SNEGSKA (reference sequence). The CDR3 nucleotides read TGCAGTGCTAGTAAGGGCTCTGGGGCCAACGTCCTGACTTTC. This encodes CSASKGSGANVLTF.

This clonotype was recorded many times. The chain is built from TRBV28 and TRBJ2-3; 8 positions match TRBD1. Per germline, CDR1 MDHEN and CDR2 SYDVKM. Trimming took 7 bases from V and 1 from J; bases not matched to a gene: 16. The CDR3 loop spans 18 amino acids. The CDR3 sequence: CASIHGTGLGPGTDTQYF. For the CDR3, the DNA is TGTGCCAGCATCCATGGGACAGGCCTCGGGCCCGGCACAGATACGCAGTATTTT.

The chain has TRBV12-3 or TRBV12-4 and TRBJ2-3; 9 nucleotides align to TRBD1. V shed 8 bases, J shed 2 bases, and the junction held 2 bases outside the gene matches. The CDR3 loop spans 13 amino acids. CDR3 DNA sequence: TGTGCCAGCGGGGACAGGGCCACAGATACGCAGTATTTT. This encodes CASGDRATDTQYF.

This chain uses TRBV5-1 with TRBJ1-3, with a weak D call TRBD1 (5 bases). The CDR3 has 15 amino acids. Trimming cost V 3 bases and J 2 bases, with 12 bases left between them. The germline V gene has CDR1 SGHRS and CDR2 YFSETQ. The CDR3 sequence: CASSSQGIAGNTIYF. In nucleotides, the CDR3 is TGCGCCAGCAGCTCCCAGGGTATCGCTGGAAACACCATATATTTT. Combining the CDR3 with reference TRBV5-1 and TRBJ1-3 gives the whole variable domain KAGVTQTPRYLIKTRGQQVTLSCSPISGHRSVSWYQQTPGQGLQFLFEYFSETQRNKGNFPGRFSGRQFSNSRSEMNVSTLELGDSALYLCASSSQGIAGNTIYFGEGSWLTVV.

CDR3 DNA: TGCGCCAGCAGCTTGAGACCGGTCCATGGGGCCAACGTCCTGACTTTC. This translates into CASSLRPVHGANVLTF. This chain uses TRBV5-1 with TRBJ2-6; D not certain. V lost 1 base to trimming and J lost 3 bases, with 11 bases between them. Germline CDR1 reads SGHRS; CDR2 reads YFSETQ. CDR3 length equals 16 residues.

This rearrangement joins TRBV30 to TRBJ1-1; 9 bases fit TRBD1. With V trimmed by 1 base and J by 7 bases, 7 bases remained unmatched. CDR1 and CDR2 from the germline V gene are GTSNPN and SVGIG (reference sequence). The length of the CDR3 is 14 residues. In DNA form, the CDR3 reads TGTGCCTGGAGTGGGGACAGGGATTATGGTGAAGCTTTCTTT. It translates to CAWSGDRDYGEAFF.

This CDR3 is CSAPGQGPSGANVLTF. In DNA form, the CDR3 reads TGCAGTGCACCGGGACAGGGTCCCTCTGGGGCCAACGTCCTGACTTTC. The J gene is TRBJ2-6, the V gene TRBV20-1; 9 bases match TRBD1. The V segment lost 6 bases and the J segment 0 bases; nucleotides outside the gene matches: 6. The germline V gene has CDR1 DFQATT and CDR2 SNEGSKA (reference sequence). The CDR3 contains 16 residues.

This clonotype showed up many times. CDR3 region: CASSPGQLNYGYTF. The CDR3 coding sequence is TGCGCCAGCAGCCCTGGACAGCTTAACTATGGCTACACCTTC. The rearrangement joins TRBV5-1 to TRBJ1-2; weak D call: TRBD1 (6 bases). Trimming took 4 bases from V and 1 from J, leaving 11 bases between them. The CDR3 loop spans 14 amino acids. Per germline, CDR1 SGHRS and CDR2 YFSETQ.

V usage is TRBV12-3 or TRBV12-4 and J usage is TRBJ2-5; 8 nucleotides match TRBD2. The V gene end was trimmed by 3 bases and the J gene end by 5 bases; junction bases not matched to a gene: 14. The CDR3 has 17 amino acids. The CDR3 DNA is TGTGCCAGCAGTTTTTCGTCTGCGGGAGGCGGCCGGGAGACCCAGTACTTC. It codes for CASSFSSAGGGRETQYF.